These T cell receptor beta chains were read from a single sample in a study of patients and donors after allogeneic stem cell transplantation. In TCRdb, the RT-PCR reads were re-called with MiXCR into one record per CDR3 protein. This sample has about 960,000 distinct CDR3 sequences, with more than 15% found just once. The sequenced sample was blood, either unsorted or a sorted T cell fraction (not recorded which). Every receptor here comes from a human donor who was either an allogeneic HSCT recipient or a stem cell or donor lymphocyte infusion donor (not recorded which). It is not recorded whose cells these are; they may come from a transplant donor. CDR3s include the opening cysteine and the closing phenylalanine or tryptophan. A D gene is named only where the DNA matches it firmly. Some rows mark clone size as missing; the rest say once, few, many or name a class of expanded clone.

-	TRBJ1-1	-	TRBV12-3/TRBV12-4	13	TGTGCCAGCAGCGGACAGCTTTACACTGAAGCTTTCTTT	CASSGQLYTEAFF
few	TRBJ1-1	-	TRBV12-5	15	TGTGCTAGTGGTTTGGTACCTTCAGAGAACACTGAAGCTTTCTTT	CASGLVPSENTEAFF
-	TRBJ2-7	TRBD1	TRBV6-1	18	TGTGCCAGCAGTGACACGCCCATTTGGGACAGGGGGTCGAACGAGCAGTACTTC	CASSDTPIWDRGSNEQYF
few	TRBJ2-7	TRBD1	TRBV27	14	TGTGCCAGCAGTAACCGGGACAGGACCTACGAGCAGTACTTC	CASSNRDRTYEQYF
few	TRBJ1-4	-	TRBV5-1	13	TGCGCCAGCAGCTTGGCCCATGCTGAAAAACTGTTTTTT	CASSLAHAEKLFF
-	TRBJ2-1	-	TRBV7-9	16	TGTGCCAGCAGCTTACCCGGCGGAGACTCCTACAATGAGCAGTTCTTC	CASSLPGGDSYNEQFF
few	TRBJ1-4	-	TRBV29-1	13	TGCAGCGTCGGCGGGACACCAAATGAAAAACTGTTTTTT	CSVGGTPNEKLFF
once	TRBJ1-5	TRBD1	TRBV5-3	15	TGTGCCAGAAGCACGGGACAGGGGATCTGTCGGCCCCAGCATTTT	CARSTGQGICRPQHF
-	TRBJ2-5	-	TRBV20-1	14	TGCAGTGCTAGAGTGGGACCCCGAGAGGCGACCCAGTACTTC	CSARVGPREATQYF
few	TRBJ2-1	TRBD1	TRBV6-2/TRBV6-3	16	TGTGCCAGCAGCCCTACCAGACAGGGGGCGGTCAATGAGCAGTTCTTC	CASSPTRQGAVNEQFF
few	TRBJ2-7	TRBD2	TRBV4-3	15	TGCGCCAGCAGCCAAGCGGGGGGGCGCTCCTACGAGCAGTACTTC	CASSQAGGRSYEQYF
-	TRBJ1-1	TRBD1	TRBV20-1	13	TGCAGTGCAGGGACAGGGAGGGACACTGAAGCTTTCTTT	CSAGTGRDTEAFF
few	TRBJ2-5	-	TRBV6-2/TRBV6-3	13	TGTGCCAGCAGTTACACACGGGACGGGGCCCAGTACTTC	CASSYTRDGAQYF
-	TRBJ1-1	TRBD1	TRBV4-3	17	TGCGCCAGCAGCCAGACCCTTCCCGGGACAGCGAACACTGAAGCTTTCTTT	CASSQTLPGTANTEAFF
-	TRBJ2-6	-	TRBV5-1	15	TGCGCCAGCAGCTTTACAGTTTCTGGGGCCAACGTCCTGACTTTC	CASSFTVSGANVLTF
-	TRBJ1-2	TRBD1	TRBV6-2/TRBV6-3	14	TGTGCCAGCCTTGGACAGGGAGGAATTACTGGCTACACCTTC	CASLGQGGITGYTF
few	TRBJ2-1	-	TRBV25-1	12	TGTGCCAGCAGTGAATATCTCAATGAGCAGTTCTTC	CASSEYLNEQFF
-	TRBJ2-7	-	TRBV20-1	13	TGCAGTGCCCCGCAGACAAGATTCTACGAGCAGTACTTC	CSAPQTRFYEQYF
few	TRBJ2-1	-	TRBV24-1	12	TGTGCCACCAGTGATAGCGGCCCGGGACAGTTCTTC	CATSDSGPGQFF
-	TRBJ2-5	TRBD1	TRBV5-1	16	TGCGCCAGCAGCTTCGGACAGGGTACTAACCAAGAGACCCAGTACTTC	CASSFGQGTNQETQYF
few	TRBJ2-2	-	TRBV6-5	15	TGTGCCAGCAGTTACGTGGGGGTCCACACCGGGGAGCTGTTTTTT	CASSYVGVHTGELFF
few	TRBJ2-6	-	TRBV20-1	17	TGCAGTGCTACCCCCCGCCAGGGAGGTCCTGGGGCCAACGTCCTGACTTTC	CSATPRQGGPGANVLTF
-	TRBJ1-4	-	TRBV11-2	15	TGTGCCAGCAGCTCGTCAGGGGCAGGGAATGAAAAACTGTTTTTT	CASSSSGAGNEKLFF
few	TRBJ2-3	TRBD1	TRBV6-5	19	TGTGCCAGCAGTTATTCGATCCCGGTCTGGACAGGGGGGGGTGATACGCAGTATTTT	CASSYSIPVWTGGGDTQYF
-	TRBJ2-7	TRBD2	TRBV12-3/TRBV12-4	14	TGTGCCAGCAGCGATCGGACTAGCGGCTACGAGCAGTACTTC	CASSDRTSGYEQYF